This TCR beta chain was captured in a study of PD-L1 blockade in urothelial cancer. Across the whole study: The patients first took atezolizumab at some point between 2014 and 2015, receiving 1,200 mg intravenously every 3 weeks.

The protocol was immunoSEQ multiplex PCR, while the TCRdb copy is restricted to in-frame clones and leaves out a portion. This sample has about 76,000 clones, with 75% to 95% found just once. V was pared by 0 bases and J by 7 bases, with 4 bases of the junction left unmatched. Germline V gene sequence: CDR1 MNHEY, CDR2 SMNVEV (reference sequence). The CDR3 is 16 residues long. Time point: peripheral blood 6 weeks after treatment start. This material consisted of PBMCs, taken around atezolizumab (anti-PD-L1) treatment. This chain links TRBV27 with TRBJ2-1; 12 nucleotides line up with TRBD2. The origin of this receptor is a woman older than 75 with urothelial cancer. Here the CDR3 DNA reads TGTGCCAGCAGTTTATCGGCTAGCGGGAGGGGGAATGAGCAGTTCTTC. This sequence encodes CASSLSASGRGNEQFF.